These T cell receptor beta chains were read from a single sample in a study of T cells after yellow fever vaccination. TCRdb ran MiXCR on the 5' RACE reads and lists one entry per CDR3 protein. The sample lists 250,000 to 400,000 distinct CDR3 sequences, 3.5% to 4.5% occurring once. Specimen: PBMCs, collected 15 days after the yellow fever booster vaccination. Every receptor here comes from a man aged 18 to 35 who received the YFV17D yellow fever vaccine. Both conserved end residues are part of each CDR3. The D gene is left open where the match is weak. Only part of the rows carry a size: once, few, many, or a class if the clone is expanded.

d_gene	v_gene	abundance	j_gene	CDR3aa	CDR3nt
TRBD1	TRBV6-5	many	TRBJ2-5	CASSYSLAGGMETQYF	TGTGCCAGCAGTTACTCTCTCGCAGGGGGCATGGAGACCCAGTACTTC
TRBD2	TRBV10-3	few	TRBJ2-3	CAISDTASGGAGGDTQYF	TGTGCCATCAGTGATACGGCTAGCGGGGGGGCCGGAGGAGATACGCAGTATTTT
-	TRBV10-3	few	TRBJ2-2	CAISESRGGTGELFF	TGTGCCATCAGTGAGTCTAGAGGGGGCACCGGGGAGCTGTTTTTT
-	TRBV9	many	TRBJ2-3	CASSVGGGFTDTQYF	TGTGCCAGCAGCGTAGGTGGGGGCTTCACAGATACGCAGTATTTT
-	TRBV4-1	-	TRBJ1-1	CASSQGGRGDTEAFF	TGCGCCAGCAGCCAAGGTGGTAGGGGTGACACTGAAGCTTTCTTT
TRBD2	TRBV24-1	-	TRBJ2-3	CATSGTSGASTDTQYF	TGTGCCACCAGTGGGACTAGCGGGGCCAGCACAGATACGCAGTATTTT
TRBD2	TRBV7-2	-	TRBJ2-1	CASSFPTSGSSSYNEQFF	TGTGCCAGCAGCTTCCCCACTAGCGGGTCGAGCTCCTACAATGAGCAGTTCTTC
TRBD2	TRBV6-4	many	TRBJ2-2	CASSERGGDTGELFF	TGTGCCAGCAGTGAGCGGGGGGGCGACACCGGGGAGCTGTTTTTT
TRBD1	TRBV10-3	many	TRBJ1-1	CAIRGTGDTEAFF	TGTGCCATCAGGGGGACAGGGGACACTGAAGCTTTCTTT
-	TRBV4-1	few	TRBJ1-1	CASSQPISGLFEAFF	TGCGCCAGCAGCCAACCTATATCGGGTCTTTTCGAAGCTTTCTTT
-	TRBV19	many	TRBJ2-7	CASSRDGTYEQYF	TGTGCCAGTAGCCGGGACGGGACCTACGAGCAGTACTTC
-	TRBV5-1	many	TRBJ1-2	CASSLEGPGGYTF	TGCGCCAGCAGCTTGGAGGGGCCTGGAGGCTACACCTTC
TRBD1	TRBV6-2/TRBV6-3	few	TRBJ1-6	CASSPVQGTRSPLHF	TGTGCCAGCAGTCCCGTACAGGGGACGAGGTCACCCCTCCACTTT
-	TRBV7-9	few	TRBJ1-3	CASSLARAPGNTIYF	TGTGCCAGCAGCTTAGCTCGGGCCCCTGGAAACACCATATATTTT
-	TRBV18	many	TRBJ1-6	CASSGGGKDSPLHF	TGTGCCAGCTCAGGAGGGGGAAAGGATTCACCCCTCCACTTT
TRBD1	TRBV4-3	few	TRBJ1-1	CASSQGRQGAYGSNTEAFF	TGCGCCAGCAGCCAAGGGCGACAGGGGGCCTACGGTTCGAACACTGAAGCTTTCTTT
-	TRBV7-2	many	TRBJ2-7	CASSFDQPSEQYF	TGTGCCAGCAGCTTTGACCAACCGAGCGAGCAGTACTTC
-	TRBV6-2/TRBV6-3	many	TRBJ2-1	CASRTDTEQFF	TGTGCCAGCAGAACCGACACCGAGCAGTTCTTC
-	TRBV6-5	-	TRBJ2-7	CASSVSRSSYEQYF	TGTGCCAGCAGTGTGTCAAGGAGCTCCTACGAGCAGTACTTC
TRBD2	TRBV9	few	TRBJ2-7	CASSLRGTSDYEQYF	TGTGCCAGCAGCCTCCGGGGGACTAGCGACTACGAGCAGTACTTC
-	TRBV6-2/TRBV6-3	-	TRBJ1-1	CASSFATPEAFF	TGTGCCAGCAGTTTCGCCACACCTGAAGCTTTCTTT
-	TRBV20-1	many	TRBJ2-5	CSARVPSLWETQYF	TGCAGTGCTAGAGTCCCTAGCCTATGGGAGACCCAGTACTTC
-	TRBV7-3	many	TRBJ2-1	CASSLGLPPNEQFF	TGTGCCAGCAGCTTAGGGCTCCCCCCCAATGAGCAGTTCTTC
-	TRBV5-1	-	TRBJ2-3	CASSLGSFSDTQYF	TGCGCCAGCAGCTTGGGGAGCTTTTCAGATACGCAGTATTTT
-	TRBV20-1	many	TRBJ2-3	CSLRRRGTDTQYF	TGCAGTCTTAGAAGGCGGGGCACAGATACGCAGTATTTT
-	TRBV7-3	-	TRBJ1-1	CASSLDPADREAFF	TGTGCCAGCAGCTTAGACCCCGCCGACAGGGAAGCTTTCTTT
TRBD2	TRBV7-6	few	TRBJ2-1	CASSLDSRGGKYNEQFF	TGTGCCAGCAGCTTAGATTCTCGCGGGGGGAAATACAATGAGCAGTTCTTC
-	TRBV4-3	-	TRBJ2-6	CASSQDIAVSSGANVLTF	TGCGCCAGCAGCCAAGATATAGCCGTAAGCTCTGGGGCCAACGTCCTGACTTTC
TRBD2	TRBV6-4	many	TRBJ2-1	CASSDGTSGGPNEQFF	TGTGCCAGCAGTGACGGGACTAGCGGGGGTCCCAATGAGCAGTTCTTC
TRBD1	TRBV4-2	few	TRBJ2-2	CASSHGQENTGELFF	TGTGCCAGCAGCCACGGACAGGAGAACACCGGGGAGCTGTTTTTT
-	TRBV6-2/TRBV6-3	-	TRBJ1-1	CASSVPQGFFAEAFF	TGTGCCAGCAGTGTACCGCAGGGTTTCTTTGCTGAAGCTTTCTTT
-	TRBV12-3/TRBV12-4	-	TRBJ1-3	CASSFRGLGGNTIYF	TGTGCCAGCAGTTTCCGGGGTTTAGGCGGAAACACCATATATTTT
-	TRBV6-5	many	TRBJ1-1	CASSPVPAAMNTEAFF	TGTGCCAGCAGTCCCGTTCCTGCGGCCATGAACACTGAAGCTTTCTTT
-	TRBV20-1	many	TRBJ1-1	CSAPGGEGMNTEAFF	TGCAGTGCTCCTGGGGGGGAGGGGATGAACACTGAAGCTTTCTTT
TRBD2	TRBV20-1	many	TRBJ2-3	CSARDHSSGGQSPQYF	TGCAGTGCTAGAGATCACTCTAGCGGGGGGCAGAGTCCGCAGTATTTT
-	TRBV5-1	many	TRBJ2-2	CASSPTRESAGELFF	TGCGCCAGCTCCCCTACTAGGGAATCCGCCGGGGAGCTGTTTTTT
TRBD2	TRBV5-1	-	TRBJ2-5	CASSSLAGKQETQYF	TGCGCCAGCAGCTCACTAGCGGGGAAACAAGAGACCCAGTACTTC
-	TRBV11-1	few	TRBJ1-6	CASSFSGTSNSPLHF	TGTGCCAGCAGCTTTTCCGGGACAAGTAATTCACCCCTCCACTTT
TRBD1	TRBV2	-	TRBJ1-2	CASSERTGRGYGYTF	TGTGCCAGCAGTGAACGGACAGGGAGGGGCTATGGCTACACCTTC
-	TRBV7-6	few	TRBJ1-3	CASSSNPDGINTIYF	TGTGCCAGCAGCTCCAATCCGGACGGAATAAACACCATATATTTT
-	TRBV10-3	few	TRBJ2-3	CAISESHSYTDTQYF	TGTGCCATCAGTGAGTCCCACAGCTACACAGATACGCAGTATTTT
-	TRBV9	many	TRBJ2-5	CASSPSSRETQYF	TGTGCCAGCAGCCCGAGTAGTCGGGAGACCCAGTACTTC
TRBD1	TRBV9	many	TRBJ1-2	CASSGSDRGRYYGYTF	TGTGCCAGCAGCGGCTCAGACAGGGGGCGTTACTATGGCTACACCTTC
-	TRBV29-1	-	TRBJ1-5	CSVKDFNQPQHF	TGCAGCGTCAAAGATTTCAATCAGCCCCAGCATTTT
-	TRBV4-2	-	TRBJ1-2	CASSQVWRPGDGYTF	TGTGCCAGCAGCCAAGTTTGGAGACCGGGGGATGGCTACACCTTC
-	TRBV6-6	many	TRBJ2-2	CASSYDGANTGELFF	TGTGCCAGCAGTTACGACGGGGCAAACACCGGGGAGCTGTTTTTT
TRBD1	TRBV5-1	many	TRBJ2-5	CASSRQGQETQYF	TGCGCCAGCAGCCGACAGGGGCAAGAGACCCAGTACTTC
-	TRBV9	many	TRBJ1-6	CASTPSGARSPLHF	TGTGCCAGCACCCCCTCGGGGGCACGATCACCCCTCCACTTT
-	TRBV6-2/TRBV6-3	-	TRBJ1-1	CASSQPLRDTEAFF	TGTGCCAGCAGCCAGCCGTTGAGGGACACTGAAGCTTTCTTT
-	TRBV5-6	many	TRBJ1-4	CASSLYGSNEKLFF	TGTGCCAGCAGCTTGTACGGATCAAATGAAAAACTGTTTTTT
-	TRBV7-2	-	TRBJ2-3	CASSLVIWTQDSDTQYF	TGTGCCAGCAGCTTAGTGATTTGGACTCAAGACTCAGATACGCAGTATTTT
-	TRBV7-9	many	TRBJ1-6	CASSLSGRNSPLHF	TGTGCCAGCAGCTTGAGTGGCCGTAATTCACCCCTCCACTTT
-	TRBV6-2/TRBV6-3	many	TRBJ2-7	CASSYGRARGEQYF	TGTGCCAGCAGTTACGGCAGGGCTCGGGGCGAGCAGTACTTC